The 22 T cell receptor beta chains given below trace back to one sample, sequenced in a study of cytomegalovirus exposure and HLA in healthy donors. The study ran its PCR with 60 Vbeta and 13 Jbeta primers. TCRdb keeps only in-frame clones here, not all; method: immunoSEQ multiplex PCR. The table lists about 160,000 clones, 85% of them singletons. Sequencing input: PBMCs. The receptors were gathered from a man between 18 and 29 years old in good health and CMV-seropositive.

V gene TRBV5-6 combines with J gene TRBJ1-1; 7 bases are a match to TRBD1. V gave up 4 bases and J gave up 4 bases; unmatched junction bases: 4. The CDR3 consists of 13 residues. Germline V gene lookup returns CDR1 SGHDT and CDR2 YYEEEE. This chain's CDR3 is CASSPTGTTEAFF. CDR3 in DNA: TGTGCCAGCAGCCCGACAGGGACCACTGAAGCTTTCTTT.

The CDR3 region has the DNA TGTGCCAGCAGTCGCTCTTCAGGTTCCTACGAGCAGTACTTC. It codes for CASSRSSGSYEQYF. This chain uses TRBV6-5 with TRBJ2-7; D is unclear. Deletions cut 5 bases from V and 1 base from J, with 12 bases between. The CDR3 has 14 residues. Looked up from germline, CDR1 is MNHEY and CDR2 is SVGAGI.

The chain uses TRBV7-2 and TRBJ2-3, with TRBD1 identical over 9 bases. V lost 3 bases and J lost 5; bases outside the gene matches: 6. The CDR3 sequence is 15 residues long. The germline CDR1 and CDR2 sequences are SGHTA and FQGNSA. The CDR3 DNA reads TGTGCCAGCAGCTTCGGACAGGGGCGGAAAGATACGCAGTATTTT. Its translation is CASSFGQGRKDTQYF.

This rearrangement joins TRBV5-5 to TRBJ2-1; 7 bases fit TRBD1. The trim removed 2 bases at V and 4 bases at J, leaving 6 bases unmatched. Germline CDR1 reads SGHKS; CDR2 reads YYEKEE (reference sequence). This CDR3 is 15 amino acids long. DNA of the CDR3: TGTGCCAGCAGCTTACCGGGACAGCTTTACAATGAGCAGTTCTTC. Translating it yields CASSLPGQLYNEQFF.

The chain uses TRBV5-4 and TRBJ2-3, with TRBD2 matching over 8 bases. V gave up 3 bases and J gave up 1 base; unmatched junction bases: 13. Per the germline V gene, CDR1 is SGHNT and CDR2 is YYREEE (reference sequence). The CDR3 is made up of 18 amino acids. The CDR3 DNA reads TGTGCCAGCAGCTCCCAACTTAAGCGGGGGTGGGGCACAGATACGCAGTATTTT. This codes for CASSSQLKRGWGTDTQYF.

The CDR3 loop is CASSPPTDTIYF. CDR3 nucleotide sequence: TGTGCCAGCTCACCACCCACAGACACCATATATTTT. V and J are TRBV18 and TRBJ1-3; D ambiguous. The CDR3 is made up of 12 amino acids. The V gene's germline CDR1 is KGHSH and CDR2 LQKENI. Trimming stripped 0 bases from V and 8 bases from J, with 5 bases between.

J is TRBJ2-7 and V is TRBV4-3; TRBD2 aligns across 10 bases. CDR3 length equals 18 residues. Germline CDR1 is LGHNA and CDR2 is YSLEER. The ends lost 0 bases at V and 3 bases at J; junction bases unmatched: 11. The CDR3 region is CASSQDAVVAGGIYEQYF. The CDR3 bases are TGCGCCAGCAGCCAAGATGCCGTTGTAGCGGGGGGAATCTACGAGCAGTACTTC.

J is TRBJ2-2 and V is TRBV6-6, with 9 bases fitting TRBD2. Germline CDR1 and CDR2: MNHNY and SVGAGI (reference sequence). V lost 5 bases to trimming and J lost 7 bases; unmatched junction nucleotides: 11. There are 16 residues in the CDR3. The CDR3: CASSRQGGGAVGELFF. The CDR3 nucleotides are TGTGCCAGCAGTCGCCAGGGCGGGGGGGCTGTCGGGGAGCTGTTTTTT.

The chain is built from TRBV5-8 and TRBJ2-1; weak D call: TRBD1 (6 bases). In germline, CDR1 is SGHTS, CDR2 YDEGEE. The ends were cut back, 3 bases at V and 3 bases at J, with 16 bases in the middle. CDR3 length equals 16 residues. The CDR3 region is CASSSITRGVYNEQFF. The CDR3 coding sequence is TGTGCCAGCAGCTCCATAACCAGGGGCGTCTACAATGAGCAGTTCTTC. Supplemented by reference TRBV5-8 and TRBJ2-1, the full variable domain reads EAGVTQSPTHLIKTRGQQATLRCSPISGHTSVYWYQQALGLGLQFLLWYDEGEERNRGNFPPRFSGRQFPNYSSELNVNALELEDSALYLCASSSITRGVYNEQFFGPGTRLTVL.

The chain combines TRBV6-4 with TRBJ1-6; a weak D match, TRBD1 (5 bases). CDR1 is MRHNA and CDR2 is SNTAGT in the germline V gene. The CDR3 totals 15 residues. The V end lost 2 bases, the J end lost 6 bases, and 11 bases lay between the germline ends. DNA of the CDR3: TGTGCCAGCAGTGACCGCACAGGATTTAATTCACCCCTCCACTTT. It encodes CASSDRTGFNSPLHF.

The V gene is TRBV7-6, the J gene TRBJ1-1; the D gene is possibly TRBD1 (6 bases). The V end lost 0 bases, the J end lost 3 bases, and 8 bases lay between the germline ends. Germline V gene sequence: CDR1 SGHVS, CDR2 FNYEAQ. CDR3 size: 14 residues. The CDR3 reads CASSLARGDTEAFF. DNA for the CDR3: TGTGCCAGCAGCTTAGCCAGGGGTGACACTGAAGCTTTCTTT. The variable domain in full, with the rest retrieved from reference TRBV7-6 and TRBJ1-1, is GAGVSQSPRYKVTKRGQDVALRCDPISGHVSLYWYRQALGQGPEFLTYFNYEAQQDKSGLPNDRFSAERPEGSISTLTIQRTEQRDSAMYRCASSLARGDTEAFFGQGTRLTVV.

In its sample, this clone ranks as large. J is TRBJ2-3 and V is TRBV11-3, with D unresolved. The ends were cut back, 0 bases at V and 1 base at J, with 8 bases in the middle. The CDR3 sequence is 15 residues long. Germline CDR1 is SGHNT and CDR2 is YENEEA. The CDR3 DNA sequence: TGTGCCAGCAGCTTAGATCCCTTCGGCACAGATACGCAGTATTTT. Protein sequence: CASSLDPFGTDTQYF. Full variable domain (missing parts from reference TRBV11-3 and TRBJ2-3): EAGVVQSPRYKIIEKKQPVAFWCNPISGHNTLYWYLQNLGQGPELLIRYENEEAVDDSQLPKDRFSAERLKGVDSTLKIQPAELGDSAVYLCASSLDPFGTDTQYFGPGTRLTVL.

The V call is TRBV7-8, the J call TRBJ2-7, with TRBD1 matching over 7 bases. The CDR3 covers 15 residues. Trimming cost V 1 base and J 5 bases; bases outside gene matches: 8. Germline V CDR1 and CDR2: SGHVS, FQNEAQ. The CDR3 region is CASSLVEGAINEQYF. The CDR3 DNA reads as TGTGCCAGCAGCTTAGTCGAGGGGGCGATAAACGAGCAGTACTTC. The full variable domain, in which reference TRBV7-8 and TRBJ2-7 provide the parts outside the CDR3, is GAGVSQSPRYKVAKRGQDVALRCDPISGHVSLFWYQQALGQGPEFLTYFQNEAQLDKSGLPSDRFFAERPEGSVSTLKIQRTQQEDSAVYLCASSLVEGAINEQYFGPGTRLTVT.

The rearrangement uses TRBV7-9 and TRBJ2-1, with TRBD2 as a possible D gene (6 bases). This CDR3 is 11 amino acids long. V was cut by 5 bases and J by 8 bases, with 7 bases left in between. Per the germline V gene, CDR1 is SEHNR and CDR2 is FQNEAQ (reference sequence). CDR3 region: CASSRRDEQFF. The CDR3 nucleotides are TGTGCCAGCAGCCGGAGGGATGAGCAGTTCTTC. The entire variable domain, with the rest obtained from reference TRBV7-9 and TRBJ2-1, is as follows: DTGVSQNPRHKITKRGQNVTFRCDPISEHNRLYWYRQTLGQGPEFLTYFQNEAQLEKSRLLSDRFSAERPKGSFSTLEIQRTEQGDSAMYLCASSRRDEQFFGPGTRLTVL.

The CDR3 sequence: CASQNRASYNEQFF. DNA for the CDR3: TGTGCCAGTCAAAACAGGGCCTCCTACAATGAGCAGTTCTTC. This rearrangement joins TRBV19 to TRBJ2-1; D may be TRBD1 (6 bases). There are 14 residues in the CDR3. Germline V CDR1 and CDR2: LNHDA, SQIVND (reference sequence). The V gene lost 8 bases and the J gene lost 0 bases, with 11 bases spanning the gap.

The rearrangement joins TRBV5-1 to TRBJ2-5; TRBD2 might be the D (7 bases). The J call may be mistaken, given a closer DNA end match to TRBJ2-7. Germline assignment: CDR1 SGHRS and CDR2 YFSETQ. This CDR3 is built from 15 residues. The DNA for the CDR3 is TGCGCCAGCAGCTTGGAGGGTGCGGGGGCATACGAGCAGTACTTC. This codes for CASSLEGAGAYEQYF.

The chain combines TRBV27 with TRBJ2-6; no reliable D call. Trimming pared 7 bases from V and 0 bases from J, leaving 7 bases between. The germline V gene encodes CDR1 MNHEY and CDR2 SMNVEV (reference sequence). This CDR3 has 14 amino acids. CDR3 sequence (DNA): TGTGCCAGCACCTCCCTCTCTGGGGCCAACGTCCTGACTTTC. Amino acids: CASTSLSGANVLTF.

CDR3 region: CASSADRGGYTEAFF. The CDR3 DNA follows: TGCGCCAGCAGCGCGGACAGGGGAGGGTACACTGAAGCTTTCTTT. The V and J genes are TRBV5-1 and TRBJ1-1; 9 nucleotides agree with TRBD1. CDR3 length: 15 amino acids. The V gene's germline CDR1 is SGHRS and CDR2 YFSETQ. V lost 4 bases, J lost 3 bases, and 7 bases stayed unmatched.

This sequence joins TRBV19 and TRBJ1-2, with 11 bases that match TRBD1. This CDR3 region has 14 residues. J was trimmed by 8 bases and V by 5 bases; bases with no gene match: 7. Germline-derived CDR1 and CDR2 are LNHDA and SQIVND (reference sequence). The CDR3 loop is CASSPPGQGEGYTF. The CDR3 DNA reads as TGTGCCAGTAGTCCTCCGGGACAGGGGGAAGGCTACACCTTC.

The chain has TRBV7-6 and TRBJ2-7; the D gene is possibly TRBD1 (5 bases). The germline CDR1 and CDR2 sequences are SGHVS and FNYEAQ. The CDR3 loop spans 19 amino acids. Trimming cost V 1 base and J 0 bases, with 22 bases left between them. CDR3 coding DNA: TGTGCCAGCAGCTTAGAAGTTTTCGGCGGACACCGTTTCTCCTACGAGCAGTACTTC. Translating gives CASSLEVFGGHRFSYEQYF.

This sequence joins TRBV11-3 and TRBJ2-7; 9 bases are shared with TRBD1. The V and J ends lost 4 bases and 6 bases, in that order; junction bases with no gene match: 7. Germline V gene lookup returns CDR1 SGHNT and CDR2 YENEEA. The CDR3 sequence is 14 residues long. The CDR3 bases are TGTGCCAGCAGCTCCGGACAGGGGTCAGTCGAGCAGTACTTC. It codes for CASSSGQGSVEQYF.

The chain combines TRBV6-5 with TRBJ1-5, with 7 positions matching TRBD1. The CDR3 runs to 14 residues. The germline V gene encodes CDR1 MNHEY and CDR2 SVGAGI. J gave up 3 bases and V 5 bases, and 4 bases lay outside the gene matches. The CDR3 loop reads CASSATGNNQPQHF. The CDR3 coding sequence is TGTGCCAGCAGTGCGACAGGGAACAATCAGCCCCAGCATTTT.